This T cell receptor beta chain is drawn from a study of blood T cell repertoires in COVID-19. About the research overall: Whether acute or convalescent, the COVID-19 samples came from the United States, Italy and Spain. In each case, the material was cDNA or gDNA derived from T cells, B-cell-depleted T cells, or PBMCs.

J gave up 6 bases and V 3 bases, and 11 bases lay outside the gene matches. CDR1 and CDR2 (germline): MNHNS, SASEGT. CDR3 length: 17 amino acids. Original processing notes: Amplification of reference gene primers provided the estimated nucleated cell counts. Only in-frame clones appear in the TCRdb table, and some are missing; sequencing was by immunoSEQ multiplex PCR. The DNA was the basis for D and trimming; V, J and clone size are from that table. This sample has 150,000 to 160,000 clones, with around 84% found just once. The source material was peripheral blood. This TCR was recovered from a man older than 75 with acute or convalescent COVID-19. The V gene is TRBV6-1, the J gene TRBJ2-7; 13 bases are a match to TRBD2. Here the CDR3 DNA reads TGTGCCAGCAGTGAGGGACTAGCGGGGTCCACCTCCCGCGAGCAGTACTTC. This codes for CASSEGLAGSTSREQYF.